This TCR beta chain is from a study of vaccination effects on CD4 cells after COVID-19. For the study at large: The cohort was immunized with two doses of either the BNT162b2 or mRNA-1273 vaccine. Samples came 142 and 148 days after COVID-19 diagnosis, before vaccination.

Concerning this clone: Its antigen is as yet unknown.

Clones were sequenced by immunoSEQ multiplex PCR, and TCRdb holds only the in-frame ones, with some missing. The table shows around 25,000 clones, with 69% occurring only once. General study results and limits: The post-vaccine spike-reactive clones of convalescents showed a predominance of new vaccine-induced clones.

Ahead of sequencing, the ViraFEST assay grew antigen-specific CD4+ T cells using viral peptide pools. Subsequent to roughly 10 days of culture, CD4+ T cells were isolated. SARS-CoV-2 infection was confirmed by PCR in the person between March and December 2020. The V and J ends lost 1 base and 6 bases respectively, with 6 bases between them. This CDR3 is built from 13 residues. Looked up from germline, CDR1 is LNHDA and CDR2 is SQIVND (reference sequence). Sequences were derived from CD4+ T cells from PBMCs cultured with SARS-CoV-2 spike peptides, sampled before COVID-19 vaccination. This receptor was obtained from a human donor who had a prior SARS-CoV-2 infection. V and J are TRBV19 and TRBJ2-2, with D perhaps TRBD2 (5 bases). The CDR3 loop reads CASSIVASGELFF. CDR3 in DNA: TGTGCCAGTAGTATAGTAGCGTCCGGGGAGCTGTTTTTT.